This passage covers 15 T cell receptor beta chains from one sample sequenced in a study of T cells in Graves' hyperthyroidism and ophthalmopathy. The CDR3 regions of TCR beta were amplified from RNA transcripts. With the HTBI primer set, the TCR CDR3 went through a first round of RT-PCR. TCRdb fed the multiplex PCR reads into MiXCR, producing one record per CDR3 protein. Of 300,000 to 400,000 distinct CDR3 sequences in the sample, about 18% were seen once. The material sequenced was blood. These receptors all come from a man between 18 and 29 years old with Graves' ophthalmopathy.

Ten or more counts support this clonotype. The chain is built from TRBV7-3 and TRBJ1-1, with TRBD1 as a possible D gene (6 bases). Germline values: CDR1 SGHTA, CDR2 FQGTGA. Deletions cut 5 bases from V and 4 bases from J, with 11 bases between. This CDR3 spans 13 amino acids. CDR3 in DNA: TGTGCCAGCAGCCAGGGGACGGGCACTGAAGCTTTCTTT. Amino acids: CASSQGTGTEAFF.

The chain is built from TRBV18 and TRBJ1-3, with unresolved D. Germline lookup yields CDR1 KGHSH and CDR2 LQKENI. The CDR3 runs 16 residues. Trimming removed 3 bases from V and 0 bases from J, with 12 bases in between. The CDR3 region has the DNA TGTGCCAGCTCACCGGCGGGGAGCCACTCTGGAAACACCATATATTTT. It yields the protein CASSPAGSHSGNTIYF.

This clonotype was counted many times. CDR3 sequence (DNA): TGTGCCAGCACCCCGGGACAGGGTCGCTCTGGGGCCAACGTCCTGACTTTC. Amino acids: CASTPGQGRSGANVLTF. V is TRBV28 and J is TRBJ2-6; 9 bases align to TRBD1. This CDR3 has 17 amino acids. V gave up 7 bases and J gave up 0 bases; unmatched junction bases: 7. Germline V gene sequence: CDR1 MDHEN, CDR2 SYDVKM.

V and J are TRBV7-3 and TRBJ2-1; 11 bases align to TRBD2. Unmatched junction bases numbered 5, after V lost 4 bases and J lost 6 bases. This CDR3 has 15 amino acids. Germline CDR1 and CDR2: SGHTA and FQGTGA. The CDR3 loop is CASSSLAGVSNEQFF. CDR3 nucleotides: TGTGCCAGCAGCTCACTAGCGGGAGTTTCCAATGAGCAGTTCTTC.

V and J are TRBV5-8 and TRBJ2-5; 9 bases fit TRBD1. The germline gives CDR1 SGHTS, CDR2 YDEGEE. The CDR3 length is 16 residues. Germline trimming cut 2 bases from V and 4 bases from J; bases unmatched to any gene: 9. The chain's CDR3 is CASSLGTGNSRETQYF. CDR3 in DNA: TGTGCCAGCAGCTTAGGGACAGGGAATTCGAGAGAGACCCAGTACTTC.

There are many counts of this clonotype. DNA for the CDR3: TGTGCCAGCAGTCTCCCGGGCATGGGTCTGGGCGAGCAGTACTTC. Its protein product is CASSLPGMGLGEQYF. V gene TRBV28 combines with J gene TRBJ2-7, with D uncertain. The CDR3 consists of 15 residues. Trimming cost V 5 bases and J 6 bases, with 20 bases left between them. Germline CDR1 reads MDHEN; CDR2 reads SYDVKM.

The table lists this clonotype with many counts. The rearrangement links TRBV5-1 to TRBJ2-4; no firm D call. Trimming took 1 base from V and 5 from J, leaving 7 bases between them. Germline lookup yields CDR1 SGHRS and CDR2 YFSETQ. The CDR3 sequence is 13 residues long. This CDR3 is CASSLLPQNIQYF. The CDR3 DNA reads TGCGCCAGCAGCTTGCTACCGCAAAACATTCAGTACTTC.

This clonotype was counted at least ten times. This chain joins TRBV6-1 and TRBJ2-2; weak D call: TRBD1 (5 bases). Deletions cut 5 bases from V and 5 bases from J, with 9 bases between. This CDR3 contains 13 residues. Germline values: CDR1 MNHNS, CDR2 SASEGT. The DNA of the CDR3 is TGTGCCAGCAGTAGACAGTGGACCGGGGAGCTGTTTTTT. Translation: CASSRQWTGELFF.

This clonotype occurred a few times. The chain links TRBV12-3 or TRBV12-4 to TRBJ2-5; maybe TRBD2 (6 bases). The germline V and J ends were trimmed by 8 bases and 4 bases, with 11 bases remaining between them. This CDR3 region has 12 residues. Written as DNA, the CDR3 is TGTGCCAGCGGTGGAGGGGCAGAGACCCAGTACTTC. It encodes CASGGGAETQYF.

This clonotype was found a few times. The V and J genes are TRBV6-1 and TRBJ1-6; possibly TRBD1 for D (6 bases). V was shortened by 8 bases and J by 8 bases, with 19 bases between the two germline ends. The CDR3 totals 15 residues. Germline V gene sequence: CDR1 MNHNS, CDR2 SASEGT. CDR3 sequence: CASGTLQGIDSPLHF. The CDR3, as DNA: TGTGCCAGCGGTACACTACAGGGAATCGATTCACCCCTCCACTTT.

This clonotype has just one count. The J gene is TRBJ1-2, the V gene TRBV2; 12 bases map to TRBD1. V was pared by 6 bases and J by 8 bases, with 7 bases of the junction left unmatched. CDR1 is SNHLY and CDR2 is FYNNEI in the germline V gene. CDR3 length: 14 amino acids. DNA of the CDR3: TGTGCCAGCAGGGAGGGGACAGGGGGCTTAGGCTACACCTTC. Translation: CASREGTGGLGYTF.

This clonotype has at least ten counts. The chain combines TRBV5-5 with TRBJ2-5, with 11 bases aligning to TRBD1. The CDR3 covers 16 residues. J gave up 5 bases and V 0 bases, and 6 bases lay outside the gene matches. Germline-derived CDR1 and CDR2 are SGHKS and YYEKEE (reference sequence). CDR3 protein: CASSLGTGGWDETQYF. In nucleotides, the CDR3 is TGTGCCAGCAGCTTGGGGACAGGGGGCTGGGACGAGACCCAGTACTTC.

This clonotype was recorded at least ten times. The chain uses TRBV12-3 or TRBV12-4 and TRBJ2-1; TRBD1 matches at 9 bases. The junction had 5 bases not matched to a gene; V was cut back by 6 bases and J by 8 bases. The length of the CDR3 is 13 residues. Written as DNA, the CDR3 is TGTGCCAGCAGGTGGGACAGGGCATATGAGCAGTTCTTC. Its protein is CASRWDRAYEQFF.

This chain uses TRBV18 with TRBJ2-1, with D unclear. This CDR3 is built from 16 residues. Germline CDR1 is KGHSH and CDR2 is LQKENI. The germline V and J ends were trimmed by 1 base and 0 bases, with 10 bases remaining between them. The CDR3 protein is CASSPLSRSSYNEQFF. The CDR3 coding sequence is TGTGCCAGCTCACCACTCTCGAGGAGCTCCTACAATGAGCAGTTCTTC.

The chain is built from TRBV4-2 and TRBJ1-5, with D hard to call. CDR1 and CDR2 from the germline V gene are LGHNA and YNFKEQ. This CDR3 comprises 14 residues. V was cut by 0 bases and J by 0 bases, with 3 bases left in between. The CDR3: CASSQDDSNQPQHF. The CDR3 bases are TGTGCCAGCAGCCAAGATGATAGCAATCAGCCCCAGCATTTT.